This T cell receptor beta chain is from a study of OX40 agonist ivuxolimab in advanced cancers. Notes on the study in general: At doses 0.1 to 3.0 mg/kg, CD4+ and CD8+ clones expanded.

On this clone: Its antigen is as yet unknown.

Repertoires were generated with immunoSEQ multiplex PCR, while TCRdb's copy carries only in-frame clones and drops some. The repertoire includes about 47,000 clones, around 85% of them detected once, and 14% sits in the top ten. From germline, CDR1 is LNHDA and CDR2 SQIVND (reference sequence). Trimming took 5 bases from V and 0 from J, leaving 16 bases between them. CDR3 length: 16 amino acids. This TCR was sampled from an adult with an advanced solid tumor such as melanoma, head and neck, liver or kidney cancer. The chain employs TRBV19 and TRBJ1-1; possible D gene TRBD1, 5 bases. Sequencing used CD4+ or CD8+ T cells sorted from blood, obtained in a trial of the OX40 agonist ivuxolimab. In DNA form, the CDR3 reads TGTGCCAGTAGTCTCAGCAGGGTGGGAGTGAACACTGAAGCTTTCTTT. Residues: CASSLSRVGVNTEAFF.